This entry features one TCR beta chain sequence. Some clones are missing from TCRdb's copy, which holds only in-frame ones; the method was immunoSEQ multiplex PCR. The repertoire consists of approximately 330,000 clones, with almost 90% occurring once and the leading ten covering 0.8% to 1.3%. This record belongs to a study of blood T cell repertoires in COVID-19. Study as a whole: PBMCs, B-cell-depleted T cells, or T cells were the source of the cDNA or gDNA that made up the material.

The V gene's germline CDR1 is GTSNPN and CDR2 SVGIG (reference sequence). The CDR3 spans 17 residues. Trimming took 1 base from V and 0 from J; bases not matched to a gene: 4. Followed longitudinally, the Seattle patients had been enrolled during active infection. The specimen was peripheral blood. This chain joins TRBV30 and TRBJ2-6, with 9 bases fitting TRBD1. The clonotype comes from a middle-aged woman with COVID-19, enrolled during active disease. The chain's CDR3 is CAWSGGQGLSGANVLTF. CDR3 in DNA: TGTGCCTGGAGTGGGGGACAGGGCCTCTCTGGGGCCAACGTCCTGACTTTC.